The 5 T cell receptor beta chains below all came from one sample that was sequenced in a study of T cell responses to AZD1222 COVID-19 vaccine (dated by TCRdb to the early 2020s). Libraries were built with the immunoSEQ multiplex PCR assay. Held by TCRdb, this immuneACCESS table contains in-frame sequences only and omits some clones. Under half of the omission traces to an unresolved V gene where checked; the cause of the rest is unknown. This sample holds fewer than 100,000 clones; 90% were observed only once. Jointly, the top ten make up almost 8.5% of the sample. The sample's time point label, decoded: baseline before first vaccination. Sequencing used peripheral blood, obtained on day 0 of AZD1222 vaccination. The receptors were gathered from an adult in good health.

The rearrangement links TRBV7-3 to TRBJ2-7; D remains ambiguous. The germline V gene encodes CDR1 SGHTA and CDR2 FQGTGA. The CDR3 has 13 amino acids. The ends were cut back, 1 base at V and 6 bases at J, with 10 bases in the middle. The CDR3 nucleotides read TGTGCCAGCAGCTTAAGCCCCCCGGGCGAGCAGTACTTC. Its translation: CASSLSPPGEQYF.

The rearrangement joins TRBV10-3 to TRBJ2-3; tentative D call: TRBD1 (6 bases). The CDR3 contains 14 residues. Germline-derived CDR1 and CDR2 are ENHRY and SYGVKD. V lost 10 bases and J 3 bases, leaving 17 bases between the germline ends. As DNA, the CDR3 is TGTGCCACCTTGAATCAGGGGCCTACAGATACGCAGTATTTT. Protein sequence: CATLNQGPTDTQYF.

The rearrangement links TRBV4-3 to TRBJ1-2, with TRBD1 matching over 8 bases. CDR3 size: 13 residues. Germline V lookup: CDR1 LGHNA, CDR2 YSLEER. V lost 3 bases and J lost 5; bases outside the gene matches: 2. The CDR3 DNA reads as TGCGCCAGCAGCCAGGACAGGGAGTATGGCTACACCTTC. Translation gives CASSQDREYGYTF.

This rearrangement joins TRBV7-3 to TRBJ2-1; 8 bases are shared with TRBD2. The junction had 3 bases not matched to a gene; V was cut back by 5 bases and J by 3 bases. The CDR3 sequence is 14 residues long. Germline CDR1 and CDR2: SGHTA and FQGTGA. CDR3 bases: TGTGCCAGCAGCCCGGGACTAGACTACAATGAGCAGTTCTTC. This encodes CASSPGLDYNEQFF. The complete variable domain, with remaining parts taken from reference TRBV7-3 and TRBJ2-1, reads GAGVSQTPSNKVTEKGKYVELRCDPISGHTALYWYRQSLGQGPEFLIYFQGTGAADDSGLPNDRFFAVRPEGSVSTLKIQRTERGDSAVYLCASSPGLDYNEQFFGPGTRLTVL.

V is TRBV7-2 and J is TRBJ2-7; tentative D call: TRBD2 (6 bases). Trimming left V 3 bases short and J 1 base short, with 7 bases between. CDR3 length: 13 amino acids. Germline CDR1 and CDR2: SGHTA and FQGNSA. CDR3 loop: CASSLAGSYEQYF. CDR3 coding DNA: TGTGCCAGCAGCTTGGCGGGATCCTACGAGCAGTACTTC.